Each of the 18 T cell receptor beta chains below was sequenced from the same sample in a study of naive and memory T cell subsets (dated by TCRdb to about 2017). Receptor libraries were prepared by UMI-ligation and nested PCR. Reads for this sample came from an Illumina MiSeq. To cover both TRBC1 and TRBC2, the beta constant-region primer consisted of an equimolar mix of two oligonucleotides. The raw public reads went through TCRdb reprocessing: fastp at Q25, MiXCR clone calling, in-frame beta chains kept. A single entry per CDR3 protein holds the most common genes and DNA from its merged rows. The sample table records some 85,000 distinct CDR3 sequences; 13% of these occur just once. The ten most abundant clones make up around 0.9% of the sample. Sequenced material: central memory CD4+ T cells from blood. The sample's cell subset or site, from its label and the paper: central memory, CD45RA- CD27+. Source of these receptors: a human donor in good health.

This clonotype was detected only a few times. This chain uses TRBV29-1 with TRBJ2-3; D unclear. CDR3 length equals 10 residues. Between the trimmed V and J ends, which lost 7 bases and 3 bases, there was a span of 5 bases. Germline V gene lookup returns CDR1 SQVTM and CDR2 ANQGSEA. The CDR3 DNA sequence: TGCAGCGGTGATACAGATACGCAGTATTTT. Translation gives CSGDTDTQYF.

This clonotype was picked up many times. This chain connects TRBV20-1 to TRBJ1-6; 9 positions match TRBD1. V lost 5 bases, J lost 9 bases, and 8 bases stayed unmatched. This CDR3 spans 14 amino acids. Germline values: CDR1 DFQATT, CDR2 SNEGSKA (reference sequence). CDR3: CSALTDRGGSPLHF. CDR3 sequence (DNA): TGCAGTGCTTTAACAGACAGGGGGGGTTCACCCCTCCACTTT.

This clonotype was recorded a few times. V and J are TRBV18 and TRBJ2-1; 10 nucleotides match TRBD1. This CDR3 comprises 15 residues. Per germline, CDR1 KGHSH and CDR2 LQKENI. V was clipped by 4 bases and J by 7 bases; unmatched bases: 7. The CDR3 region is CASSLGQGIRNEQFF. The CDR3 bases are TGTGCCAGCTCACTGGGACAGGGGATAAGGAATGAGCAGTTCTTC.

The sample holds many counts of this clonotype. The J gene is TRBJ1-2, the V gene TRBV10-2; 7 bases map to TRBD1. The CDR3 is made up of 14 amino acids. The germline V gene has CDR1 WSHSY and CDR2 SAAADI. J was trimmed by 8 bases and V by 2 bases; bases with no gene match: 8. The CDR3 bases are TGCGCCAGCAGTGAGGCAGGGGGGAATAAGGGCTACACCTTC. It specifies CASSEAGGNKGYTF.

This clonotype was seen only a few times. The chain is built from TRBV30 and TRBJ2-1, with D maybe TRBD2 (5 bases). V lost 5 bases, J lost 6 bases, and 14 bases lay in between. The CDR3 loop spans 13 amino acids. The germline V gene has CDR1 GTSNPN and CDR2 SVGIG (reference sequence). CDR3 amino acids: CAWEGRGSNEQFF. The CDR3 nucleotides are TGTGCCTGGGAGGGTAGAGGGAGCAATGAGCAGTTCTTC.

This clonotype was observed a handful of times. In DNA, the CDR3 is TGCGCCAGCAGCCAACCCAGCGACGGTATCAATCAGCCCCAGCATTTT. Protein: CASSQPSDGINQPQHF. The chain links TRBV4-1 to TRBJ1-5; D call uncertain. V dropped 2 bases and J dropped 3 bases, with 14 bases sitting between them. The CDR3 totals 16 residues. Per the germline V gene, CDR1 is MGHRA and CDR2 is YSYEKL.

This clonotype was recorded a few times. V usage is TRBV7-8 and J usage is TRBJ2-3, with 8 bases fitting TRBD2. CDR1 and CDR2 (germline): SGHVS, FQNEAQ. V was pared by 1 base and J by 0 bases, with 12 bases of the junction left unmatched. This CDR3 has 19 amino acids. In nucleotides, the CDR3 is TGTGCCAGCAGCTTAGTGGTTACTAGCGGAGCCCCGAGCACAGATACGCAGTATTTT. Amino acid sequence: CASSLVVTSGAPSTDTQYF.

This clonotype qualifies as medium-sized. The CDR3 coding sequence is TGTGCCAGCAGCCCGTTTGGCGGGAGCCTCTACGAGCAGTACTTC. Amino acids: CASSPFGGSLYEQYF. This rearrangement joins TRBV3-1 to TRBJ2-7; TRBD2 matches at 7 bases. Trimming removed 4 bases from V and 3 bases from J; junction bases left unmatched: 9. CDR1 is LGHDT and CDR2 is YNNKEL in the germline V gene (reference sequence). The CDR3 contains 15 residues.

The sample holds many counts of this clonotype. J is TRBJ2-3 and V is TRBV20-1; 10 nucleotides agree with TRBD2. The CDR3 extends over 15 amino acids. Trimming cost V 6 bases and J 5 bases; bases outside gene matches: 11. Germline V gene sequence: CDR1 DFQATT, CDR2 SNEGSKA (reference sequence). CDR3 bases: TGCAGTGCCAGGAGGGCTAGCGGGAGTATAGATACGCAGTATTTT. This translates into CSARRASGSIDTQYF.

The chain links TRBV6-5 to TRBJ2-7; 10 nucleotides line up with TRBD1. Germline V gene sequence: CDR1 MNHEY, CDR2 SVGAGI. The CDR3 runs to 15 residues. V shed 6 bases and J 3 bases; nucleotides not matched to a gene: 8. The CDR3 DNA reads TGTGCCAGCAGCAAGGACAGGGGGAAACACTACGAGCAGTACTTC. This gives the protein CASSKDRGKHYEQYF.

The rearrangement uses TRBV5-1 and TRBJ2-3; D assignment may be TRBD1 or TRBD2 (6 bases each). CDR3 length equals 17 residues. The V end was cut by 3 bases, the J end by 6 bases, with 23 bases between. Germline loops: CDR1 SGHRS, CDR2 YFSETQ. CDR3 protein: CASSSARVRGARDTQYF. As DNA, the CDR3 is TGCGCCAGCAGCTCGGCTCGGGTGAGGGGGGCAAGGGATACGCAGTATTTT.

Comment on this clonotype: The junction departs from the called germline gene at one end, perhaps through a read error. The rearrangement uses TRBV7-2 and TRBJ1-2, with 7 nucleotides matching TRBD1. Germline CDR1 SGHTA, CDR2 FQGNSA. The CDR3 has 13 amino acids. The CDR3 protein is CASSNPGQYQQIF. In DNA form, the CDR3 reads TGTGCCAGCAGTAATCCGGGACAGTATCAACAAATCTTC.

This chain joins TRBV7-2 and TRBJ2-7; 7 bases map to TRBD2. V lost 5 bases, J lost 7 bases, and 14 bases stayed unmatched. This CDR3 is 15 amino acids long. The V gene's germline CDR1 is SGHTA and CDR2 FQGNSA. The CDR3 DNA follows: TGTGCCAGCAGCGGTAATAAGGCGGGAGCGGGGGAGCAGTACTTC. Translation: CASSGNKAGAGEQYF.

This clonotype was seen a few times. This chain links TRBV2 with TRBJ2-7; 9 bases fit TRBD2. Germline V lookup: CDR1 SNHLY, CDR2 FYNNEI. The CDR3 totals 15 residues. V was clipped by 4 bases and J by 2 bases; unmatched bases: 6. CDR3 DNA sequence: TGTGCCAGCAGTGTGAAAGCGGGAGGTACCTACGAGCAGTACTTC. This codes for CASSVKAGGTYEQYF.

This clonotype was recorded many times. CDR3: CASSQVGGSSYNEQFF. The CDR3 region has the DNA TGTGCCAGCAGCCAGGTAGGGGGGAGCTCCTACAATGAGCAGTTCTTC. The chain has TRBV4-2 and TRBJ2-1; either TRBD1 or TRBD2 may fit D (6 bases each). Germline V CDR1 and CDR2: LGHNA, YNFKEQ. The V and J ends lost 3 bases and 0 bases respectively, with 12 bases between them. The CDR3 runs to 16 residues.

This clonotype has a count of ten or more. The rearrangement joins TRBV25-1 to TRBJ2-1; TRBD2 is a possible D gene (5 bases). The V end lost 4 bases, the J end lost 2 bases, and 15 bases lay between the germline ends. The CDR3 is made up of 16 amino acids. CDR1 is MGHDK, CDR2 SYGVNS, per germline. DNA of the CDR3: TGTGCCAGCAGTGGGACTTCCGGGATGGCCTACAATGAGCAGTTCTTC. This encodes CASSGTSGMAYNEQFF.

This clonotype occurred a few times. The chain employs TRBV29-1 and TRBJ2-7; 7 positions agree with TRBD2. V lost 0 bases and J lost 7; bases outside the gene matches: 3. The CDR3 is 12 amino acids. Germline values: CDR1 SQVTM, CDR2 ANQGSEA. In nucleotides, the CDR3 is TGCAGCGTTGAAGATGCGGGGGTGGAGCAGTACTTC. Translated, it gives CSVEDAGVEQYF.

This chain connects TRBV11-3 to TRBJ2-5; 8 positions match TRBD2. J was trimmed by 1 base and V by 0 bases; bases with no gene match: 10. The germline gives CDR1 SGHNT, CDR2 YENEEA. This CDR3 is 18 amino acids long. CDR3 loop: CASSLESGTRKPQETQYF. CDR3 sequence (DNA): TGTGCCAGCAGCTTAGAGTCCGGGACTAGGAAACCCCAAGAGACCCAGTACTTC.